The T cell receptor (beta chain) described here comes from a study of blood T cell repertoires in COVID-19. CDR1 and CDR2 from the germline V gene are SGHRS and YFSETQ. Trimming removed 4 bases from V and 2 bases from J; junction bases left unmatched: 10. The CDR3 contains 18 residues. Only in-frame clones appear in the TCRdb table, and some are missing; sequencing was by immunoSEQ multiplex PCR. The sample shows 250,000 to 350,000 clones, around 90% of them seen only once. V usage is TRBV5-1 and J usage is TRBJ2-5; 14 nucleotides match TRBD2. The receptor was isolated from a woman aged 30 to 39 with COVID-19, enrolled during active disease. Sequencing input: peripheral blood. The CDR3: CASSISGTSGSGQETQYF. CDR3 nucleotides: TGCGCCAGCAGCATATCCGGGACTAGCGGGAGTGGTCAAGAGACCCAGTACTTC.